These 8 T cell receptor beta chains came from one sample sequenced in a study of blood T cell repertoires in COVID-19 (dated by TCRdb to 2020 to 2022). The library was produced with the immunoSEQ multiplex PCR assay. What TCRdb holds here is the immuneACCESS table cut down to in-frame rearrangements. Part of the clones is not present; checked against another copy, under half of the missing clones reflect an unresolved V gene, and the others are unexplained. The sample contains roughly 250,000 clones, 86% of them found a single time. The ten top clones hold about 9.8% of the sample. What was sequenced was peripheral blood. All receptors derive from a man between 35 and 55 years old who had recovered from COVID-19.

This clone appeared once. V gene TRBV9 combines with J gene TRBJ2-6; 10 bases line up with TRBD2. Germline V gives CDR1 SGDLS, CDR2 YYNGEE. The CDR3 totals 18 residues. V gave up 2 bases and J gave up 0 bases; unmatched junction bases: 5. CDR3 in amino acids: CASSVRSGRDSGANVLTF. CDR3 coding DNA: TGTGCCAGCAGCGTGAGGAGCGGGAGGGACTCTGGGGCCAACGTCCTGACTTTC.

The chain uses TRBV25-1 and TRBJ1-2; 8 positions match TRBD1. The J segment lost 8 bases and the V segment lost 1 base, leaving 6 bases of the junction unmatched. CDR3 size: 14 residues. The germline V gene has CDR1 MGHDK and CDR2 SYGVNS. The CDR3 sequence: CASSEWTGNAGYTF. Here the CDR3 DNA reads TGTGCCAGCAGTGAATGGACAGGGAACGCCGGCTACACCTTC.

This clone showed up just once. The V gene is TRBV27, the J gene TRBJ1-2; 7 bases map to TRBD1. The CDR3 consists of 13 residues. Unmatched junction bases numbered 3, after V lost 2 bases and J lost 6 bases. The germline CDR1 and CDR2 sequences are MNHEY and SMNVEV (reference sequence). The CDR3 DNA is TGTGCCAGCAGTTTAACAGGGGAACATGGCTACACCTTC. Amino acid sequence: CASSLTGEHGYTF.

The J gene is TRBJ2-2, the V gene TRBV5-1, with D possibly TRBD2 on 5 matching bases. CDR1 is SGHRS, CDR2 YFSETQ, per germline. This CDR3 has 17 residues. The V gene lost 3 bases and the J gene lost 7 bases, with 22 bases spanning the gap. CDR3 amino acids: CASSSSNGLYGVGELFF. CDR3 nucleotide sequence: TGCGCCAGCAGCTCCTCAAACGGGCTCTACGGGGTCGGGGAGCTGTTTTTT.

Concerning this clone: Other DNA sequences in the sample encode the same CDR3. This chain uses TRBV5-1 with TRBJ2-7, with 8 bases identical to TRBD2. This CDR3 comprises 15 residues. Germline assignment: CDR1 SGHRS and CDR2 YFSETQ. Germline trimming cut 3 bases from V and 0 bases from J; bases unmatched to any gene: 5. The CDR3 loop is CASSSSGSTSYEQYF. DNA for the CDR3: TGCGCCAGCAGCTCCAGCGGGAGCACCTCCTACGAGCAGTACTTC. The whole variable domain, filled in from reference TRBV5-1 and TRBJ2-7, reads KAGVTQTPRYLIKTRGQQVTLSCSPISGHRSVSWYQQTPGQGLQFLFEYFSETQRNKGNFPGRFSGRQFSNSRSEMNVSTLELGDSALYLCASSSSGSTSYEQYFGPGTRLTVT.

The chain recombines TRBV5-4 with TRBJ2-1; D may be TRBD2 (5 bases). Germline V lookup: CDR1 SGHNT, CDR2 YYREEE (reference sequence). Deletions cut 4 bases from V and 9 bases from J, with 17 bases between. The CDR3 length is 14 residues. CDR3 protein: CASSELGRHSEQFF. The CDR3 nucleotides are TGTGCCAGCAGCGAGTTAGGGAGACACAGTGAGCAGTTCTTC.

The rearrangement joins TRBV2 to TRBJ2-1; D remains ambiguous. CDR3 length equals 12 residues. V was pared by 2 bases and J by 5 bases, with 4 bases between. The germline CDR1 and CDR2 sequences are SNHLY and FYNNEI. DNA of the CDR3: TGTGCCAGCAGTGAAATAAACAATGAGCAGTTCTTC. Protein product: CASSEINNEQFF.

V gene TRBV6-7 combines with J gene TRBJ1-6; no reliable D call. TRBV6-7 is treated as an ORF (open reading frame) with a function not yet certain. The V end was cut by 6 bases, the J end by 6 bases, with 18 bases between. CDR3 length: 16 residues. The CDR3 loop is CASSQPGSTLNSPLHF. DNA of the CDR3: TGTGCCAGCAGCCAACCGGGGTCTACTCTTAATTCACCCCTCCACTTT.